This TCR beta chain was observed in a study of blood T cell repertoires in COVID-19. The V end lost 2 bases, the J end lost 8 bases, and 6 bases lay between the germline ends. From germline, CDR1 is ENHRY and CDR2 SYGVKD. The CDR3 totals 12 residues. Clones were read by immunoSEQ multiplex PCR, and TCRdb kept only the in-frame ones, dropping some. Among 15,000 or so clones listed, roughly 70% were seen once. This sequence was found in a man in his sixties with acute or convalescent COVID-19. Source material: peripheral blood. The rearrangement uses TRBV10-3 and TRBJ1-4; a weak D match, TRBD1 (5 bases). CDR3 in amino acids: CAISEDREKLFF. Written as DNA, the CDR3 is TGTGCCATCAGTGAGGACAGAGAAAAACTGTTTTTT.